The next 29 T cell receptor beta chains were all read from a single sample in a study of T cell responses to AZD1222 COVID-19 vaccine. Sequencing was performed with immunoSEQ multiplex PCR; in TCRdb, only in-frame clones are kept and a portion is missing. The table lists around 83,000 clones, more than 75% of them singletons, with 8.7% in the top ten. The sample in question was peripheral blood, obtained on day 0 of AZD1222 vaccination. Source of these receptors: an adult in good health.

This clone was seen a single time. The chain employs TRBV11-2 and TRBJ2-2, with TRBD2 as a possible D gene (6 bases). CDR1 SGHAT and CDR2 FQNNGV come from the germline V gene. V was trimmed by 3 bases and J by 5 bases, leaving 16 bases between them. The length of the CDR3 is 16 residues. CDR3 DNA: TGTGCCAGCAGCTTGGGAAGGGCAGGGAGGACCGGGGAGCTGTTTTTT. Translated: CASSLGRAGRTGELFF.

The rearrangement uses TRBV2 and TRBJ1-5; unclear D gene. CDR3 length: 17 residues. Deletions cut 3 bases from V and 0 bases from J, with 15 bases between. The germline CDR1 and CDR2 sequences are SNHLY and FYNNEI. CDR3 sequence (DNA): TGTGCCAGCAGTGAGAGCATTAGACGGTATAGCAATCAGCCCCAGCATTTT. Translated: CASSESIRRYSNQPQHF. Supplemented by reference TRBV2 and TRBJ1-5, the full variable domain reads EPEVTQTPSHQVTQMGQEVILRCVPISNHLYFYWYRQILGQKVEFLVSFYNNEISEKSEIFDDQFSVERPDGSNFTLKIRSTKLEDSAMYFCASSESIRRYSNQPQHFGDGTRLSIL.

V usage is TRBV2 and J usage is TRBJ1-2; maybe TRBD1 (6 bases). This CDR3 contains 18 residues. The germline V gene encodes CDR1 SNHLY and CDR2 FYNNEI. Trimming shortened V by 3 bases and J by 4 bases, and 24 bases separated the two germline ends. CDR3 protein: CASSEALGFAGGLYGYTF. The CDR3 DNA reads as TGTGCCAGCAGTGAGGCCCTCGGGTTTGCCGGGGGCCTCTATGGCTACACCTTC.

The chain joins TRBV28 to TRBJ1-2; 7 positions match TRBD1. The germline CDR1 and CDR2 sequences are MDHEN and SYDVKM. The CDR3 runs to 17 residues. V lost 3 bases, J lost 3 bases, and 13 bases stayed unmatched. The CDR3 DNA sequence: TGTGCCAGCAGTTTCCCCAGACAGGGAGGCAGTGACTATGGCTACACCTTC. Protein: CASSFPRQGGSDYGYTF.

The V gene is TRBV3-1 (or the pseudogene TRBV3-2), the J gene TRBJ1-2; no firm D call. Looked up from germline, CDR1 is LGHDT and CDR2 is YNNKEL (reference sequence). Between the trimmed V and J ends, which lost 3 bases and 2 bases, there was a span of 16 bases. This CDR3 comprises 16 residues. The CDR3 DNA reads TGTGCCAGCAGCCACCTAGTCTGGGCGGGGAACTATGGCTACACCTTC. Translated, it gives CASSHLVWAGNYGYTF.

The V call is TRBV5-4, the J call TRBJ1-1; D gene uncertain. Germline CDR1 reads SGHNT; CDR2 reads YYREEE (reference sequence). V lost 0 bases and J 0 bases, leaving 12 bases between the germline ends. The CDR3 sequence is 16 residues long. CDR3 bases: TGTGCCAGCAGCTTGGGGGCGACAATCTTGAACACTGAAGCTTTCTTT. Protein: CASSLGATILNTEAFF.

Here the CDR3 reads CASSLGLAGALTGELFF. CDR3 DNA sequence: TGCGCCAGCAGCTTAGGACTAGCGGGAGCACTCACCGGGGAGCTGTTTTTT. This chain connects TRBV5-1 to TRBJ2-2, with 13 bases lining up with TRBD2. CDR1 SGHRS and CDR2 YFSETQ come from the germline V gene. This CDR3 comprises 17 residues. The junction had 5 bases not matched to a gene; V was cut back by 2 bases and J by 4 bases.

The chain is built from TRBV29-1 and TRBJ1-1; possible D gene TRBD1, 5 bases. V gave up 4 bases and J gave up 4 bases, with 16 bases separating them. This CDR3 comprises 14 residues. CDR1 SQVTM and CDR2 ANQGSEA come from the germline V gene. CDR3 in DNA: TGCAGCGTTGTCCTAAGGGACGGGAGCACTGAAGCTTTCTTT. Protein product: CSVVLRDGSTEAFF.

The chain employs TRBV3-1 (or the pseudogene TRBV3-2) and TRBJ1-2; D is possibly TRBD1 (6 bases). The CDR3 consists of 15 residues. The V gene lost 4 bases and the J gene lost 7 bases, with 19 bases spanning the gap. Germline assignment: CDR1 LGHDT and CDR2 YNNKEL (reference sequence). The CDR3 here is CASSPPDSVIGGYTF. The CDR3 DNA is TGTGCCAGCAGCCCCCCGGACAGCGTAATAGGTGGCTACACCTTC.

This chain uses TRBV29-1 with TRBJ2-3; D is ambiguous. Germline assignment: CDR1 SQVTM and CDR2 ANQGSEA. The V end was cut by 6 bases, the J end by 0 bases, with 10 bases between. The CDR3 loop spans 13 amino acids. This CDR3 is CSVDPSSTDTQYF. The CDR3 DNA sequence: TGCAGCGTCGATCCTTCTAGCACAGATACGCAGTATTTT.

Comment on this clone: Other DNA sequences of this sample code for an identical CDR3. The V call is TRBV28, the J call TRBJ2-7; the match to TRBD2 covers 7 bases. Germline loops: CDR1 MDHEN, CDR2 SYDVKM. J gave up 0 bases and V 5 bases, and 7 bases lay outside the gene matches. This CDR3 contains 15 residues. CDR3 in DNA: TGTGCCAGCAGTACACCTAGCGGTATCTCCTACGAGCAGTACTTC. Encoded protein: CASSTPSGISYEQYF. The whole variable domain, filled in from reference TRBV28 and TRBJ2-7, reads DVKVTQSSRYLVKRTGEKVFLECVQDMDHENMFWYRQDPGLGLRLIYFSYDVKMKEKGDIPEGYSVSREKKERFSLILESASTNQTSMYLCASSTPSGISYEQYFGPGTRLTVT.

The chain joins TRBV5-1 to TRBJ1-1, with D possibly TRBD1 on 5 matching bases. The germline V gene has CDR1 SGHRS and CDR2 YFSETQ. CDR3 length: 14 amino acids. V was pared by 0 bases and J by 5 bases, with 11 bases between. CDR3 loop: CASSLGRVRTEAFF. The CDR3 DNA is TGCGCCAGCAGCTTGGGCAGGGTAAGAACTGAAGCTTTCTTT. The full variable domain, in which reference TRBV5-1 and TRBJ1-1 provide the parts outside the CDR3, is KAGVTQTPRYLIKTRGQQVTLSCSPISGHRSVSWYQQTPGQGLQFLFEYFSETQRNKGNFPGRFSGRQFSNSRSEMNVSTLELGDSALYLCASSLGRVRTEAFFGQGTRLTVV.

As for this clone: Distinct nucleotide sequences in the sample also encode this CDR3. The chain combines TRBV24-1 with TRBJ2-5; D not resolved. Germline V gene sequence: CDR1 KGHDR, CDR2 SFDVKD. CDR3 length: 13 amino acids. Deletions cut 2 bases from V and 3 bases from J, with 6 bases between. Here the CDR3 DNA reads TGTGCCACCAGTGATTCCACGGAAGAGACCCAGTACTTC. It encodes CATSDSTEETQYF.

The genes are TRBV19 and TRBJ1-5; D is perhaps TRBD1 (5 bases). CDR1 LNHDA and CDR2 SQIVND come from the germline V gene (reference sequence). The germline V and J ends were trimmed by 4 bases and 5 bases, with 9 bases remaining between them. The CDR3 length is 13 residues. In nucleotides, the CDR3 is TGTGCCAGTAGTAAAGGGGAATATCAGCCCCAGCATTTT. Amino acid sequence: CASSKGEYQPQHF.

The CDR3 sequence: CASSQDRERGWNSPLHF. DNA of the CDR3: TGCGCCAGCAGCCAAGATCGAGAGAGGGGCTGGAATTCACCCCTCCACTTT. The chain combines TRBV4-3 with TRBJ1-6, with D tentatively TRBD1 (5 bases). Germline V gives CDR1 LGHNA, CDR2 YSLEER. This CDR3 contains 17 residues. Trimming stripped 0 bases from V and 7 bases from J, with 16 bases between.

Turning to this clone: One end of the junction fails to match germline, which may point to a read error. The genes are TRBV27 and TRBJ1-1; D possibly corresponds to TRBD1 (6 bases). The length of the CDR3 is 17 residues. The germline V gene has CDR1 MNHEY and CDR2 SMNVEV (reference sequence). CDR3 coding DNA: TGTGCCAGCAGTGTATCAGGTAGGGGGGAGATGAACACTGAAGCTTTCTTT. Protein: CASSVSGRGEMNTEAFF.

The chain uses TRBV7-9 and TRBJ2-1, with TRBD1 matching over 7 bases. V trimming: 6 bases; J trimming: 2 bases; junction bases outside the gene matches: 13. Per germline, CDR1 SEHNR and CDR2 FQNEAQ (reference sequence). The CDR3 extends over 17 amino acids. This CDR3 reads CASRPTFRDSTYNEQFF. The CDR3 DNA follows: TGTGCCAGCAGACCTACTTTCCGGGACAGTACCTACAATGAGCAGTTCTTC.

This clone has more than one count but fewer than ten. The chain recombines TRBV2 with TRBJ1-5; D is unresolved. This CDR3 is 16 amino acids long. With 5 bases removed from V and 4 bases from J, the gap between germline ends came to 18 bases. Germline CDR1 reads SNHLY; CDR2 reads FYNNEI. The CDR3 spells CASSHRNSLSNQPQHF. For the CDR3, the DNA is TGTGCCAGCAGTCACCGGAACAGCCTCTCTAATCAGCCCCAGCATTTT.

V usage is TRBV28 and J usage is TRBJ2-3; 7 bases map to TRBD1. The V gene end was trimmed by 6 bases and the J gene end by 3 bases; junction bases not matched to a gene: 6. Per the germline V gene, CDR1 is MDHEN and CDR2 is SYDVKM. CDR3 length: 14 amino acids. The CDR3 sequence: CASRTNRGTDTQYF. Written as DNA, the CDR3 is TGTGCCAGCAGAACCAACAGGGGTACAGATACGCAGTATTTT.

V gene TRBV3-1 (or the pseudogene TRBV3-2) combines with J gene TRBJ2-2, with 7 bases aligning to TRBD1. Germline V gene lookup returns CDR1 LGHDT and CDR2 YNNKEL (reference sequence). The CDR3 loop spans 15 amino acids. Trimming cost V 6 bases and J 6 bases; bases outside gene matches: 10. In DNA, the CDR3 is TGTGCCAGCAGTTCGACAGGGACCCGCGCCGGGGAGCTGTTTTTT. It is translated as CASSSTGTRAGELFF.

This clone has only one observation. The chain joins TRBV3-1 (or the pseudogene TRBV3-2) to TRBJ2-7; 7 nucleotides line up with TRBD1. This CDR3 has 16 residues. Germline assignment: CDR1 LGHDT and CDR2 YNNKEL (reference sequence). V dropped 4 bases and J dropped 5; count of bases not matched to a gene: 14. CDR3 in DNA: TGTGCCAGCAGCCCTACAGCGACAGGGTCGAATCACGAGCAGTACTTC. Its translation: CASSPTATGSNHEQYF.

The chain carries TRBV6-5 and TRBJ2-5, with D hard to call. From germline, CDR1 is MNHEY and CDR2 SVGAGI. The CDR3 is 13 residues long. V dropped 6 bases and J dropped 5 bases, with 13 bases sitting between them. CDR3 in amino acids: CASRDDKRETQYF. The CDR3 coding sequence is TGTGCCAGCAGAGACGACAAGAGGGAGACCCAGTACTTC.

The CDR3 here is CSVTTGTLNQPQHF. CDR3 in DNA: TGCAGCGTGACGACCGGGACACTCAATCAGCCCCAGCATTTT. This chain links TRBV29-1 with TRBJ1-5; D possibly corresponds to TRBD1 (6 bases). Trimming cost V 6 bases and J 3 bases, with 15 bases left between them. The CDR3 runs to 14 residues. Germline assignment: CDR1 SQVTM and CDR2 ANQGSEA.

This clone was counted once. The rearrangement links TRBV6-5 to TRBJ2-7, with 9 positions matching TRBD1. Germline CDR1 MNHEY, CDR2 SVGAGI. The CDR3 sequence is 15 residues long. The junction had 4 bases not matched to a gene; V was cut back by 2 bases and J by 2 bases. The CDR3 region is CASSYADRGAYEQYF. Here the CDR3 DNA reads TGTGCCAGCAGTTACGCCGACAGGGGGGCCTACGAGCAGTACTTC.

A single count supports this clone. V gene TRBV10-1 combines with J gene TRBJ2-2, with TRBD1 matching over 8 bases. The CDR3 loop spans 13 amino acids. The germline CDR1 and CDR2 sequences are WNHNN and SYGVQD (reference sequence). V gave up 6 bases and J gave up 9 bases; unmatched junction bases: 6. CDR3 sequence reads: CASRKGQGWELFF. CDR3 nucleotides: TGCGCCAGCAGGAAAGGACAGGGCTGGGAGCTGTTTTTT.

This clone has more than one count but fewer than ten. This chain joins TRBV19 and TRBJ1-5; a weak D match, TRBD1 (5 bases). CDR3 size: 15 residues. V shed 4 bases and J shed 7 bases, with 17 bases lying between them. In germline, CDR1 is LNHDA, CDR2 SQIVND (reference sequence). The CDR3 loop reads CASSTGLGVRQPQHF. The DNA for the CDR3 is TGTGCCAGTAGTACCGGTTTGGGGGTCAGACAGCCCCAGCATTTT.

The chain links TRBV7-9 to TRBJ1-5; the D is unclear. CDR1 is SEHNR and CDR2 is FQNEAQ in the germline V gene (reference sequence). This CDR3 has 17 amino acids. V lost 4 bases and J 0 bases, leaving 16 bases between the germline ends. The CDR3 DNA is TGTGCCAGCAGCTCCCCCCGAGGGCAAGATAGCAATCAGCCCCAGCATTTT. It translates to CASSSPRGQDSNQPQHF.

The chain couples TRBV7-3 to TRBJ2-1; D may be TRBD2 (6 bases). The V gene lost 2 bases and the J gene lost 4 bases, with 12 bases spanning the gap. The CDR3 has 15 amino acids. The germline V gene has CDR1 SGHTA and CDR2 FQGTGA. The CDR3 region is CASSLVPGTYNEQFF. The CDR3 DNA reads TGTGCCAGCAGCTTAGTGCCCGGGACTTACAATGAGCAGTTCTTC.

The rearrangement joins TRBV4-3 to TRBJ2-1; D unresolved. This CDR3 spans 11 amino acids. Germline CDR1 LGHNA, CDR2 YSLEER. V lost 1 base and J 11 bases, leaving 6 bases between the germline ends. The CDR3 sequence is CASSQAEKQFF. The CDR3 DNA reads as TGCGCCAGCAGCCAAGCGGAGAAGCAGTTCTTC.